The next 8 T cell receptor beta chains were all read from a single sample in a study of blood T cell repertoires in COVID-19. Sequenced by immunoSEQ multiplex PCR; TCRdb stores in-frame clones only, minus some. The table has approximately 230,000 clones, about 80% seen once. Sequencing was done on a sample of PBMCs or T cells enriched from blood (not recorded which). The receptors derive from a man between 35 and 55 years old who had recovered from COVID-19.

V usage is TRBV27 and J usage is TRBJ1-1, with a possible D match to TRBD1 (6 bases). The ends were cut back, 6 bases at V and 0 bases at J, with 17 bases in the middle. Per germline, CDR1 MNHEY and CDR2 SMNVEV (reference sequence). The CDR3 runs 16 residues. The CDR3, as DNA: TGTGCCAGCAGCCCAACTTACAGGGCCTTGAACACTGAAGCTTTCTTT. It codes for CASSPTYRALNTEAFF.

The V call is TRBV7-2, the J call TRBJ1-2, with D unresolved. V was pared by 6 bases and J by 7 bases, with 15 bases between. CDR1 SGHTA and CDR2 FQGNSA come from the germline V gene. This CDR3 is built from 13 residues. CDR3 sequence reads: CASSRIGEGGYTF. CDR3 coding DNA: TGTGCCAGCAGTAGGATAGGAGAGGGTGGCTACACCTTC.

The table lists this clone with a count of one. This chain connects TRBV5-4 to TRBJ1-2, with 11 bases fitting TRBD1. The CDR3 totals 14 residues. Trimming cost V 5 bases and J 3 bases; bases outside gene matches: 3. Germline assignment: CDR1 SGHNT and CDR2 YYREEE (reference sequence). The CDR3 protein is CASRWTGGDYGYTF. The CDR3 bases are TGTGCCAGCAGATGGACAGGGGGCGACTATGGCTACACCTTC.

The sample holds a few counts of this clone. The CDR3 loop reads CASSFSGAVYEQYF. DNA of the CDR3: TGTGCCAGCAGTTTCAGCGGGGCGGTTTACGAGCAGTACTTC. The rearrangement uses TRBV28 and TRBJ2-7; 7 bases are a match to TRBD2. After removal of 3 bases from V and 4 bases from J, the junction contained 6 bases not matched to a gene. This CDR3 region has 14 residues. Germline CDR1 is MDHEN and CDR2 is SYDVKM.

The rearrangement links TRBV27 to TRBJ2-7; 9 positions match TRBD1. This CDR3 region has 15 residues. V lost 4 bases to trimming and J lost 6 bases; unmatched junction nucleotides: 10. In germline, CDR1 is MNHEY, CDR2 SMNVEV (reference sequence). CDR3 nucleotide sequence: TGTGCCAGCAGTTACGTCCACAGGGGGCGCGCCGAGCAGTACTTC. Translation gives CASSYVHRGRAEQYF.

The chain joins TRBV5-1 to TRBJ1-3, with D uncertain. V lost 0 bases, J lost 0 bases, and 7 bases lay in between. The CDR3 runs to 15 residues. The V gene's germline CDR1 is SGHRS and CDR2 YFSETQ. The CDR3 sequence: CASSLDGDSGNTIYF. DNA for the CDR3: TGCGCCAGCAGCTTGGACGGGGACTCTGGAAACACCATATATTTT.

This chain links TRBV5-6 with TRBJ2-1, with 9 bases fitting TRBD1. The germline V gene has CDR1 SGHDT and CDR2 YYEEEE. This CDR3 contains 18 residues. The trim removed 4 bases at V and 5 bases at J, leaving 16 bases unmatched. CDR3 coding DNA: TGTGCCAGCAGCGACCAGTCCCGGGACAGGGTGGCTAACAATGAGCAGTTCTTC. Translation gives CASSDQSRDRVANNEQFF.

The genes are TRBV24-1 and TRBJ2-7; TRBD2 might be the D (6 bases). V lost 4 bases, J lost 2 bases, and 14 bases lay in between. CDR3 length: 15 amino acids. CDR1 is KGHDR, CDR2 SFDVKD, per germline. This chain's CDR3 is CATSDPGRRTYEQYF. CDR3 DNA: TGTGCCACCAGTGACCCTGGGAGGAGGACCTACGAGCAGTACTTC.